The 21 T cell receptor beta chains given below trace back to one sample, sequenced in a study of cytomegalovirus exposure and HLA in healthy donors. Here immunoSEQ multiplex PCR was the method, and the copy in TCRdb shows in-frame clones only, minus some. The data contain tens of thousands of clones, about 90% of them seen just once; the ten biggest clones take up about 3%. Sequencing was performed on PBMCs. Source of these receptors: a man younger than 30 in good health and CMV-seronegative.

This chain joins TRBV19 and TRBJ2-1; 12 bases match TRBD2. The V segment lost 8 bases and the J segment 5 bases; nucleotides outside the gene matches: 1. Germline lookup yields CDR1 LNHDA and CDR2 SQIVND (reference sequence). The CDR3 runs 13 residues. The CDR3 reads CASRTSGDNEQFF. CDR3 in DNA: TGTGCCAGTCGGACTAGCGGGGACAATGAGCAGTTCTTC.

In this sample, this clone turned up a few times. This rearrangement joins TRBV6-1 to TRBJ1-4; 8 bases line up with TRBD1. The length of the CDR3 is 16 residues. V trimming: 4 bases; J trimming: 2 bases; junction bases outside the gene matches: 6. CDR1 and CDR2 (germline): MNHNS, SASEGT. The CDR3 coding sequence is TGTGCCAGCAGTGTGAGCCGGGACAGGACTAATGAAAAACTGTTTTTT. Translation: CASSVSRDRTNEKLFF.

CDR3 sequence: CASSARVFQYF. DNA of the CDR3: TGTGCCAGCAGTGCCAGGGTTTTCCAGTACTTC. The chain recombines TRBV6-5 with TRBJ2-5; possibly TRBD1 for D (5 bases). With 5 bases removed from V and 10 bases from J, the gap between germline ends came to 11 bases. CDR1 is MNHEY and CDR2 is SVGAGI in the germline V gene. This CDR3 comprises 11 residues.

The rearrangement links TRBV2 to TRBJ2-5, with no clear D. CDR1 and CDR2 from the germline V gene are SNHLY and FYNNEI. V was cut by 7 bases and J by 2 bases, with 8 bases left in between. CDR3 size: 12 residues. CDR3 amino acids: CASKVEQETQYF. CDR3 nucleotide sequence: TGTGCCAGCAAGGTGGAGCAAGAGACCCAGTACTTC.

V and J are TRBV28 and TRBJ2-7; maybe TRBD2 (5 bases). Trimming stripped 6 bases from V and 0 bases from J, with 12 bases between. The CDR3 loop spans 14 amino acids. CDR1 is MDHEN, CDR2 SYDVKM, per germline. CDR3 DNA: TGTGCCAGCAGGCAAGAAGGGAGCTCCTACGAGCAGTACTTC. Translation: CASRQEGSSYEQYF.

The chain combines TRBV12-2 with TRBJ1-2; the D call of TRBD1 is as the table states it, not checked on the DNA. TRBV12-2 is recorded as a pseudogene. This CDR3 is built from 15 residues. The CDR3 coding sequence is TGTGCAAGTCGCTTAGCGGACAGGTTTAACTATGGCTACACCTTC. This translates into CASRLADRFNYGYTF.

DNA for the CDR3: TGTGCCAGCTCACCACTTCGCCAGGCTTATGGCTACACCTTC. Translated, it gives CASSPLRQAYGYTF. V is TRBV18 and J is TRBJ1-2, with D unresolved. V was clipped by 1 base and J by 5 bases, with 11 bases between them. The CDR3 spans 14 residues. The germline V gene has CDR1 KGHSH and CDR2 LQKENI.

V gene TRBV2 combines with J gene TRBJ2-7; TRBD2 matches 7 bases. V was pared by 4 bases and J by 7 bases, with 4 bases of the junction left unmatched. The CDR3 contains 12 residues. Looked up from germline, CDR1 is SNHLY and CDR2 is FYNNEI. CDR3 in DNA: TGTGCCAGCAGTGGACGGGGGGTTGAGCAGTACTTC. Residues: CASSGRGVEQYF.

In DNA, the CDR3 is TGTGCCAGTAGTAAATCGGACAGGGTAAGCTACGAGCAGTACTTC. This encodes CASSKSDRVSYEQYF. This chain uses TRBV19 with TRBJ2-7; the match to TRBD1 covers 8 bases. CDR3 length: 15 residues. In germline, CDR1 is LNHDA, CDR2 SQIVND (reference sequence). After removal of 4 bases from V and 3 bases from J, the junction contained 8 bases not matched to a gene.

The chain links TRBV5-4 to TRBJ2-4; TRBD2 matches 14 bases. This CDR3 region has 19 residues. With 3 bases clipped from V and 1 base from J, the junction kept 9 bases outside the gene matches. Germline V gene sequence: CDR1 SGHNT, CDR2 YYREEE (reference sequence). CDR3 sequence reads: CASSSGTSGSGGAKNIQYF. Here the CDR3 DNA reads TGTGCCAGCAGCTCGGGGACTAGCGGGAGTGGGGGGGCCAAAAACATTCAGTACTTC.

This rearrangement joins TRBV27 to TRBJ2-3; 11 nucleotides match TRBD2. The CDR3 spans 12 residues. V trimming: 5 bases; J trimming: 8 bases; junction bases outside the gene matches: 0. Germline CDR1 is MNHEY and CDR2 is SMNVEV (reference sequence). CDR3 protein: CASSLAGGTQYF. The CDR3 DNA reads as TGTGCCAGCAGTCTAGCGGGAGGTACGCAGTATTTT.

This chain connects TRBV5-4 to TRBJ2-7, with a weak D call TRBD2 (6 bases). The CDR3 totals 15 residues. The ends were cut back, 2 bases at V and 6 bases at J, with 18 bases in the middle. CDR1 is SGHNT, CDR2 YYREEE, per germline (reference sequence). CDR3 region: CASSFSHGSLGEQYF. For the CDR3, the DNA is TGTGCCAGCAGCTTTTCCCACGGGAGTCTCGGCGAGCAGTACTTC. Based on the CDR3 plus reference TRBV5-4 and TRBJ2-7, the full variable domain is ETGVTQSPTHLIKTRGQQVTLRCSSQSGHNTVSWYQQALGQGPQFIFQYYREEENGRGNFPPRFSGLQFPNYSSELNVNALELDDSALYLCASSFSHGSLGEQYFGPGTRLTVT.

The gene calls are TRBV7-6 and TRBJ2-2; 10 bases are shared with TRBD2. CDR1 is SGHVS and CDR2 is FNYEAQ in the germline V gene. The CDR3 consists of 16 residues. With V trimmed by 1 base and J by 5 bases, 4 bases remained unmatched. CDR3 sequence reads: CASSLGLAGETGELFF. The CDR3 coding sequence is TGTGCCAGCAGCTTAGGCCTAGCGGGAGAAACCGGGGAGCTGTTTTTT.

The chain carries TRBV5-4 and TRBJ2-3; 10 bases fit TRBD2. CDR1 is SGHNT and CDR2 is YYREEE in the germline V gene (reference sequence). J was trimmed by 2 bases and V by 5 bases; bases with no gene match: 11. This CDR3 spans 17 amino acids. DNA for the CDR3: TGTGCCAGCAGACCGGGAGGGACTAGCGCCCCCACAGATACGCAGTATTTT. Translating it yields CASRPGGTSAPTDTQYF.

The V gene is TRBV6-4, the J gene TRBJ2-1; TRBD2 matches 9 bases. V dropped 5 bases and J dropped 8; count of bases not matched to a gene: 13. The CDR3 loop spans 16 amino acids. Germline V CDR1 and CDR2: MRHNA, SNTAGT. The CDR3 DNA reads TGTGCCAGCAGTCTTAGTAGCGGCGGGAGGGCCCATGAGCAGTTCTTC. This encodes CASSLSSGGRAHEQFF.

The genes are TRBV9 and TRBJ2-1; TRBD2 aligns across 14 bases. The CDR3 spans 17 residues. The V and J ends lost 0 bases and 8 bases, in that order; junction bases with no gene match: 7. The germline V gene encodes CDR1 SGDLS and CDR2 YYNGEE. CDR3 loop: CASSVDSGTSGSDEQFF. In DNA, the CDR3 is TGTGCCAGCAGCGTAGATTCGGGGACTAGCGGGAGTGATGAGCAGTTCTTC.

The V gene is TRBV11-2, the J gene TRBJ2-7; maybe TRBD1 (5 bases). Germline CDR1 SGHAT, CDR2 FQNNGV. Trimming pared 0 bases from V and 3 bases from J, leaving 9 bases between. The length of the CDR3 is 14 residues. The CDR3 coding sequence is TGTGCCAGCAGCTTAGATATTAGGGGCTACGAGCAGTACTTC. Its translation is CASSLDIRGYEQYF.

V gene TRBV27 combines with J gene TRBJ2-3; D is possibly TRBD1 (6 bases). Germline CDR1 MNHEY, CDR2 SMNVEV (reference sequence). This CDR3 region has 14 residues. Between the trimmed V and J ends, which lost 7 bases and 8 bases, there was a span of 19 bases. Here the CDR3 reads CASNRRGDIGTQYF. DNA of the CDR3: TGTGCCAGCAACCGACGAGGGGACATTGGTACGCAGTATTTT.

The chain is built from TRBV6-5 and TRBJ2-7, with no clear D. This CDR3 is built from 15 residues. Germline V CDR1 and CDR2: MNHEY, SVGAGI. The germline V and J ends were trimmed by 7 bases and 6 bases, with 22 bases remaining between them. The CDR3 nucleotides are TGTGCCAGCAAAACATTTGTAGCAGCAAGAGCCGAGCAGTACTTC. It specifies CASKTFVAARAEQYF.

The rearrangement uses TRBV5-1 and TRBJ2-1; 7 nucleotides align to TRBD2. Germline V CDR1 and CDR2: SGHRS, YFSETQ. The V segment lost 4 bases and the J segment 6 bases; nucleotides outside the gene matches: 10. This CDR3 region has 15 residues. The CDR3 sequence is CASSPDGGGFNEQFF. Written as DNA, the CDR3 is TGCGCCAGCAGCCCCGATGGCGGGGGATTCAATGAGCAGTTCTTC.

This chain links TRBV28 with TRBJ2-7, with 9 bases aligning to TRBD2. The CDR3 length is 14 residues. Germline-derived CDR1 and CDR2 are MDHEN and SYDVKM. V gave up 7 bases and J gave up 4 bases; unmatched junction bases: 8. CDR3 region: CASTEAGGPYEQYF. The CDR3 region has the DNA TGTGCCAGCACCGAAGCGGGAGGACCTTACGAGCAGTACTTC.